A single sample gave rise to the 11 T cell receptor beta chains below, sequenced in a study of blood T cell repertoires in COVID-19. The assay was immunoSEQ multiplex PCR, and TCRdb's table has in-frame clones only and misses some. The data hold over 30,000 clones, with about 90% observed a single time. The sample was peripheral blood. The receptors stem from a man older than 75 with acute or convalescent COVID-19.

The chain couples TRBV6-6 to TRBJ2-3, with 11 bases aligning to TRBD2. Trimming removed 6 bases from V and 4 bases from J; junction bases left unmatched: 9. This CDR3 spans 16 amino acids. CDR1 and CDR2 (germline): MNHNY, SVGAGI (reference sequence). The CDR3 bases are TGTGCCAGCAGGACCATAGCGGGGGGGCGGCCAGATACGCAGTATTTT. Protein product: CASRTIAGGRPDTQYF.

DNA of the CDR3: TGTGCCAGCAGTCCCTCACCGGGGGTAGCCTACAATGAGCAGTTCTTC. It translates to CASSPSPGVAYNEQFF. The gene calls are TRBV5-6 and TRBJ2-1, with D possibly being TRBD2 (6 bases). V lost 5 bases and J lost 2, with 17 bases in between. CDR1 SGHDT and CDR2 YYEEEE come from the germline V gene. The CDR3 runs 16 residues.

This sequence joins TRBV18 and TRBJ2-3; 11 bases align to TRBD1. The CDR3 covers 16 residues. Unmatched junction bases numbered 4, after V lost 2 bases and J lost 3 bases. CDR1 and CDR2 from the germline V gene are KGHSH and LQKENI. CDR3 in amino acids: CASSPMDRGLTDTQYF. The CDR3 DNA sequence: TGTGCCAGCTCACCAATGGACAGGGGGCTTACAGATACGCAGTATTTT.

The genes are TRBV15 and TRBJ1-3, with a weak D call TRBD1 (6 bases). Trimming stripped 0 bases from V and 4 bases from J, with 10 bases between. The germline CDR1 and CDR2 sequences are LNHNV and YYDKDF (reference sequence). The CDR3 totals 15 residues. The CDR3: CATSRDLGAGNTIYF. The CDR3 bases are TGTGCCACCAGCAGAGATTTGGGGGCCGGAAACACCATATATTTT.

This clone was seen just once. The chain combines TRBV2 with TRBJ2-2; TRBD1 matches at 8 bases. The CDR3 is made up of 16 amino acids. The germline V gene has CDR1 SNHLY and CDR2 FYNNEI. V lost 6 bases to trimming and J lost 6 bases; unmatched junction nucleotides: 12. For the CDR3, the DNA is TGTGCCAGCAGCAGACTCGGGACAGGAAGCCCCGGGGAGCTGTTTTTT. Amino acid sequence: CASSRLGTGSPGELFF.

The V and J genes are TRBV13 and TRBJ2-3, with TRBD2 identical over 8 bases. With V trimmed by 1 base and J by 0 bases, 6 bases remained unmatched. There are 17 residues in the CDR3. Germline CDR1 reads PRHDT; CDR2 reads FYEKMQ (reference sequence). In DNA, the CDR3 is TGTGCCAGCAGCTTAGATGGCGCTAGCGGGAGCACAGATACGCAGTATTTT. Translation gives CASSLDGASGSTDTQYF.

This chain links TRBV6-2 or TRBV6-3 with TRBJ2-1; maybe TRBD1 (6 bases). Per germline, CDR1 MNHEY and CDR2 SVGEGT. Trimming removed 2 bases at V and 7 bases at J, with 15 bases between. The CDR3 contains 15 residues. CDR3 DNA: TGTGCCAGCAGTTACGTGGGGGCCCGTAGTAATGAGCAGTTCTTC. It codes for CASSYVGARSNEQFF.

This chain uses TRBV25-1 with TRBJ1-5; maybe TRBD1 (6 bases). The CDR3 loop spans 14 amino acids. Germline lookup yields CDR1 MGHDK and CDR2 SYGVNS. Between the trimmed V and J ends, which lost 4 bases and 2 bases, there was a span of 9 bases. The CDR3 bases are TGTGCCAGCAGTGGTTCAGGGGGCAATCAGCCCCAGCATTTT. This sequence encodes CASSGSGGNQPQHF.

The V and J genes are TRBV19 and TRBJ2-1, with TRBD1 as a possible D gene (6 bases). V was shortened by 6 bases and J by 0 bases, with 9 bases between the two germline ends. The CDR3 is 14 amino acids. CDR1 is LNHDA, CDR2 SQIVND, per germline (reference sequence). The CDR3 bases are TGTGCCAGTAGGGGGACAAGCTCCTACAATGAGCAGTTCTTC. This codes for CASRGTSSYNEQFF.

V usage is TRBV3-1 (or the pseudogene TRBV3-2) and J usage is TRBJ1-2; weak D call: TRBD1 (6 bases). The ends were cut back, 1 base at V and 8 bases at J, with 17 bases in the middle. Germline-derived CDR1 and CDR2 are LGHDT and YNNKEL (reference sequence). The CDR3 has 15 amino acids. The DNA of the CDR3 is TGTGCCAGCAGCCAAGGTCAGGGGCGGTTCGACGGCTACACCTTC. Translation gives CASSQGQGRFDGYTF.

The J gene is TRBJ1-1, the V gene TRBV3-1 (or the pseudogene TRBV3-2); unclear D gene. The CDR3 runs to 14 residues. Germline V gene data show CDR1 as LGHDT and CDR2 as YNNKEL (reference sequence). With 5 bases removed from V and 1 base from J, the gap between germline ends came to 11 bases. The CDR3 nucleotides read TGTGCCAGCAGCTCACTGGGAGGGAACACTGAAGCTTTCTTT. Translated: CASSSLGGNTEAFF.